The next 30 T cell receptor beta chains were all read from a single sample in a study of T cell responses to AZD1222 COVID-19 vaccine. This table comes from immunoSEQ multiplex PCR, and its TCRdb copy is limited to in-frame clones, with some not included. Among 150,000 to 200,000 clones listed, roughly 93% were seen once. The sample here was peripheral blood, taken on day 0 of AZD1222 vaccination. The receptors originated from an adult in good health.

V gene TRBV7-8 combines with J gene TRBJ2-3; a weak D match, TRBD2 (6 bases). V was cut by 5 bases and J by 1 base, with 10 bases left in between. The germline V gene encodes CDR1 SGHVS and CDR2 FQNEAQ. CDR3 length: 14 amino acids. CDR3: CASSRLDGTDTQYF. Written as DNA, the CDR3 is TGTGCCAGCAGCAGACTAGACGGCACAGATACGCAGTATTTT.

This chain links TRBV13 with TRBJ2-3; D not certain. Germline lookup yields CDR1 PRHDT and CDR2 FYEKMQ (reference sequence). V dropped 6 bases and J dropped 3 bases, with 16 bases sitting between them. CDR3 length: 15 amino acids. CDR3 sequence (DNA): TGTGCCAGCAGTGCCGGTCGCAAAAGGACAGATACGCAGTATTTT. Residues: CASSAGRKRTDTQYF.

This chain connects TRBV9 to TRBJ1-1; D remains ambiguous. Trimming left V 2 bases short and J 4 bases short, with 9 bases between. Germline V lookup: CDR1 SGDLS, CDR2 YYNGEE. The CDR3 covers 13 residues. CDR3 residues: CASSVGPGTEAFF. The CDR3 DNA is TGTGCCAGCAGCGTCGGACCGGGCACTGAAGCTTTCTTT.

The rearrangement links TRBV9 to TRBJ1-4; D is uncertain. The CDR3 extends over 14 amino acids. Trimming cost V 2 bases and J 8 bases, with 13 bases left between them. The germline gives CDR1 SGDLS, CDR2 YYNGEE. The CDR3 coding sequence is TGTGCCAGCAGCGTTACCTCCGCCGGCGAAAAACTGTTTTTT. Translating gives CASSVTSAGEKLFF.

V gene TRBV5-1 combines with J gene TRBJ2-2, with D unclear. Trimming shortened V by 2 bases and J by 7 bases, and 12 bases separated the two germline ends. The CDR3 sequence is 14 residues long. Germline CDR1 and CDR2: SGHRS and YFSETQ. The CDR3 coding sequence is TGCGCCAGCAGCTTCTTACAGACGGGCGGGGAGCTGTTTTTT. This translates into CASSFLQTGGELFF.

The chain joins TRBV6-5 to TRBJ2-1; 8 nucleotides agree with TRBD2. The germline gives CDR1 MNHEY, CDR2 SVGAGI. There are 12 residues in the CDR3. Unmatched junction bases numbered 9, after V lost 5 bases and J lost 15 bases. The CDR3 nucleotides read TGTGCCAGCAGTCTACTCAGGACTAGCCTGTTCTTC. This gives the protein CASSLLRTSLFF.

This rearrangement joins TRBV27 to TRBJ2-7; 7 bases are a match to TRBD1. Germline V CDR1 and CDR2: MNHEY, SMNVEV (reference sequence). V trimming: 5 bases; J trimming: 5 bases; junction bases outside the gene matches: 6. This CDR3 is built from 13 residues. The CDR3 spells CASSPPQGNEQYF. The DNA of the CDR3 is TGTGCCAGCAGTCCGCCACAGGGGAACGAGCAGTACTTC.

This chain uses TRBV19 with TRBJ2-1; weak D call: TRBD1 (6 bases). V shed 7 bases and J shed 7 bases, with 14 bases lying between them. Germline V gene sequence: CDR1 LNHDA, CDR2 SQIVND (reference sequence). CDR3 length: 13 residues. The CDR3 region has the DNA TGTGCCAGTAAGAACAGGGTGGGTAATGAGCAGTTCTTC. The encoded protein is CASKNRVGNEQFF.

The chain combines TRBV19 with TRBJ2-1, with 8 bases matching TRBD2. CDR3 length equals 16 residues. J gave up 3 bases and V 5 bases, and 9 bases lay outside the gene matches. CDR1 and CDR2 from the germline V gene are LNHDA and SQIVND (reference sequence). CDR3 coding DNA: TGTGCCAGTAGTGTGACTAGCGCCCGATTCTACAATGAGCAGTTCTTC. Amino acids: CASSVTSARFYNEQFF.

The CDR3 protein is CASRPGFQETQYF. As DNA, the CDR3 is TGTGCCAGCAGACCGGGTTTCCAAGAGACCCAGTACTTC. The chain carries TRBV28 and TRBJ2-5, with D hard to call. The CDR3 runs to 13 residues. V was cut by 6 bases and J by 1 base, with 9 bases left in between. The germline gives CDR1 MDHEN, CDR2 SYDVKM.

The chain couples TRBV9 to TRBJ2-7; D not resolved. Germline loops: CDR1 SGDLS, CDR2 YYNGEE. This CDR3 is 15 amino acids long. Trimming shortened V by 0 bases and J by 0 bases, and 10 bases separated the two germline ends. The CDR3 region is CASSVGSLVSYEQYF. As DNA, the CDR3 is TGTGCCAGCAGCGTAGGATCCCTAGTCTCCTACGAGCAGTACTTC.

The rearrangement links TRBV12-5 to TRBJ1-2; 8 nucleotides line up with TRBD1. V gave up 6 bases and J gave up 5 bases; unmatched junction bases: 11. Germline V gene sequence: CDR1 LGHNT, CDR2 FRNRAP. The CDR3 length is 15 residues. CDR3 loop: CASGLSRDRLYGYTF. CDR3 DNA sequence: TGTGCTAGTGGCCTATCCCGGGACAGGTTATATGGCTACACCTTC.

The V call is TRBV6-6, the J call TRBJ2-1; TRBD2 matches 13 bases. CDR3 length equals 17 residues. Trimming at V came to 5 bases and at J to 4 bases, leaving 8 bases not matched to a gene. Germline CDR1 and CDR2: MNHNY and SVGAGI (reference sequence). In DNA, the CDR3 is TGTGCCAGCAGTCCGCGGACTAGCGGGAGTAGGTACAATGAGCAGTTCTTC. Translation gives CASSPRTSGSRYNEQFF.

This clone has only one observation. V gene TRBV9 combines with J gene TRBJ2-5, with TRBD2 identical over 7 bases. The CDR3 length is 15 residues. Germline CDR1 is SGDLS and CDR2 is YYNGEE. Trimming removed 7 bases from V and 2 bases from J; junction bases left unmatched: 11. The DNA of the CDR3 is TGTGCCAGCGGGGCTGGCGGGAGTCAGCAAGAGACCCAGTACTTC. This gives the protein CASGAGGSQQETQYF. The full variable domain, its missing parts supplied by reference TRBV9 and TRBJ2-5, is DSGVTQTPKHLITATGQRVTLRCSPRSGDLSVYWYQQSLDQGLQFLIQYYNGEERAKGNILERFSAQQFPDLHSELNLSSLELGDSALYFCASGAGGSQQETQYFGPGTRLLVL.

The chain recombines TRBV27 with TRBJ2-7; 10 positions match TRBD2. Germline trimming cut 7 bases from V and 5 bases from J; bases unmatched to any gene: 11. Germline loops: CDR1 MNHEY, CDR2 SMNVEV (reference sequence). The CDR3 contains 15 residues. The CDR3 spells CASKDPSGSFHEQYF. CDR3 coding DNA: TGTGCCAGCAAAGACCCTAGCGGGAGCTTCCACGAGCAGTACTTC.

The chain links TRBV5-1 to TRBJ2-1, with TRBD2 identical over 11 bases. Germline V CDR1 and CDR2: SGHRS, YFSETQ. The V segment lost 4 bases and the J segment 7 bases; nucleotides outside the gene matches: 7. This CDR3 contains 15 residues. The CDR3 nucleotides read TGCGCCAGCAGCCTCCGACTAGCGGGAATGAATGAGCAGTTCTTC. Amino acids: CASSLRLAGMNEQFF.

CDR3 coding DNA: TGTGCCATCAGTGAGTACCCCAGGGACAGGGCGAGCAATCAGCCCCAGCATTTT. Its translation is CAISEYPRDRASNQPQHF. The V gene is TRBV10-3, the J gene TRBJ1-5; 9 nucleotides match TRBD1. The CDR3 has 18 residues. The trim removed 1 base at V and 1 base at J, leaving 8 bases unmatched. The V gene's germline CDR1 is ENHRY and CDR2 SYGVKD.

This clone was observed a single time. This CDR3 is CASSKEDRPRVNTGELFF. The CDR3 DNA follows: TGTGCCAGCAGCAAAGAGGACAGGCCGAGGGTGAACACCGGGGAGCTGTTTTTT. The genes are TRBV21-1 and TRBJ2-2; the D call in the table, TRBD1, was not verified against the DNA. TRBV21-1 is tagged as a pseudogene. This CDR3 comprises 18 residues.

A note on this clone: At one end, the junction sequence differs from germline, possibly due to a read error. This rearrangement joins TRBV19 to TRBJ1-3, with D possibly being TRBD1 (6 bases). Germline V CDR1 and CDR2: LNHDA, SQIVND (reference sequence). This CDR3 has 15 residues. The CDR3 bases are TGTGCCAGCAGTACCGGGACAACAGAGGTGAACACCATATATTTT. Encoded protein: CASSTGTTEVNTIYF.

V gene TRBV6-1 combines with J gene TRBJ2-7, with D tentatively TRBD1 (6 bases). The germline V gene encodes CDR1 MNHNS and CDR2 SASEGT. V lost 4 bases and J 4 bases, leaving 20 bases between the germline ends. This CDR3 has 16 amino acids. The CDR3, as DNA: TGTGCCAGCAGTGCTACCGGTTTAGGGGGTGGTTACGAGCAGTACTTC. It yields the protein CASSATGLGGGYEQYF.

The rearrangement joins TRBV19 to TRBJ2-1, with D possibly being TRBD1 (5 bases). This CDR3 comprises 14 residues. The germline V gene encodes CDR1 LNHDA and CDR2 SQIVND (reference sequence). Trimming cost V 4 bases and J 6 bases, with 13 bases left between them. This CDR3 reads CASSTDTPFNEQFF. The CDR3 DNA sequence: TGTGCCAGTAGTACGGACACTCCCTTCAATGAGCAGTTCTTC.

V is TRBV3-1 (or the pseudogene TRBV3-2) and J is TRBJ2-1, with 8 positions matching TRBD2. The ends lost 1 base at V and 8 bases at J; junction bases unmatched: 4. The CDR3 length is 14 residues. Germline lookup yields CDR1 LGHDT and CDR2 YNNKEL (reference sequence). The CDR3 sequence: CASSQAGGLYEQFF. Written as DNA, the CDR3 is TGTGCCAGCAGCCAAGCGGGAGGGCTCTATGAGCAGTTCTTC.

The genes are TRBV5-6 and TRBJ2-3; D not resolved. The CDR3 length is 13 residues. V gave up 4 bases and J gave up 8 bases, with 14 bases separating them. Germline V lookup: CDR1 SGHDT, CDR2 YYEEEE. The CDR3 loop is CASSTPTTVTQYF. The CDR3 DNA sequence: TGTGCCAGCAGCACGCCGACCACCGTTACGCAGTATTTT.

The chain uses TRBV28 and TRBJ1-1; 8 positions match TRBD1. CDR3 length: 14 residues. Germline V gives CDR1 MDHEN, CDR2 SYDVKM. The V gene end was trimmed by 6 bases and the J gene end by 2 bases; junction bases not matched to a gene: 5. CDR3 residues: CASRNSGGNTEAFF. The CDR3 DNA is TGTGCCAGCAGGAACTCAGGGGGCAACACTGAAGCTTTCTTT.

This chain links TRBV12-5 with TRBJ2-1; D may be TRBD2 (5 bases). V gave up 7 bases and J gave up 6 bases, with 16 bases separating them. There are 14 residues in the CDR3. Germline CDR1 is LGHNT and CDR2 is FRNRAP. The CDR3 here is CASAVGVGSNEQFF. CDR3 DNA: TGTGCTAGTGCCGTGGGAGTGGGGTCCAATGAGCAGTTCTTC.

The chain combines TRBV9 with TRBJ2-1, with 14 nucleotides matching TRBD2. Germline CDR1 and CDR2: SGDLS and YYNGEE. The V and J ends lost 3 bases and 5 bases, in that order; junction bases with no gene match: 4. This CDR3 spans 16 amino acids. DNA for the CDR3: TGTGCCAGCAGCGCGGGACTAGCGGGAGTCGACAATGAGCAGTTCTTC. As protein: CASSAGLAGVDNEQFF. The variable domain in full, completed from reference TRBV9 and TRBJ2-1, reads DSGVTQTPKHLITATGQRVTLRCSPRSGDLSVYWYQQSLDQGLQFLIQYYNGEERAKGNILERFSAQQFPDLHSELNLSSLELGDSALYFCASSAGLAGVDNEQFFGPGTRLTVL.

The V and J genes are TRBV5-6 and TRBJ1-1; D is ambiguous. This CDR3 region has 14 residues. V was pared by 3 bases and J by 3 bases, with 12 bases between. Per the germline V gene, CDR1 is SGHDT and CDR2 is YYEEEE. The CDR3 coding sequence is TGTGCCAGCAGCTCGACTGGTGTGTACACTGAAGCTTTCTTT. It yields the protein CASSSTGVYTEAFF.

The rearrangement links TRBV10-2 to TRBJ2-7; 11 bases align to TRBD1. Germline values: CDR1 WSHSY, CDR2 SAAADI. Unmatched junction bases numbered 17, after V lost 6 bases and J lost 7 bases. The CDR3 totals 17 residues. DNA for the CDR3: TGCGCCAGCAGGGTGGGGACAGGGGGTCTACTGCGGAGGGAGCAGTACTTC. Residues: CASRVGTGGLLRREQYF.

The chain carries TRBV12-5 and TRBJ2-1, with 7 nucleotides matching TRBD2. Trimming took 7 bases from V and 9 from J; bases not matched to a gene: 12. CDR3 size: 14 residues. Germline values: CDR1 LGHNT, CDR2 FRNRAP. This CDR3 reads CASALSGKGSEQFF. Written as DNA, the CDR3 is TGTGCTAGTGCCCTAAGCGGGAAGGGGAGTGAGCAGTTCTTC.

The chain recombines TRBV15 with TRBJ1-2; tentative D call: TRBD1 (6 bases). The germline gives CDR1 LNHNV, CDR2 YYDKDF (reference sequence). The CDR3 totals 15 residues. The germline V and J ends were trimmed by 5 bases and 1 base, with 14 bases remaining between them. The CDR3 coding sequence is TGTGCCACCAGCGTTCCACAGGGAGTTAACTATGGCTACACCTTC. It is translated as CATSVPQGVNYGYTF.